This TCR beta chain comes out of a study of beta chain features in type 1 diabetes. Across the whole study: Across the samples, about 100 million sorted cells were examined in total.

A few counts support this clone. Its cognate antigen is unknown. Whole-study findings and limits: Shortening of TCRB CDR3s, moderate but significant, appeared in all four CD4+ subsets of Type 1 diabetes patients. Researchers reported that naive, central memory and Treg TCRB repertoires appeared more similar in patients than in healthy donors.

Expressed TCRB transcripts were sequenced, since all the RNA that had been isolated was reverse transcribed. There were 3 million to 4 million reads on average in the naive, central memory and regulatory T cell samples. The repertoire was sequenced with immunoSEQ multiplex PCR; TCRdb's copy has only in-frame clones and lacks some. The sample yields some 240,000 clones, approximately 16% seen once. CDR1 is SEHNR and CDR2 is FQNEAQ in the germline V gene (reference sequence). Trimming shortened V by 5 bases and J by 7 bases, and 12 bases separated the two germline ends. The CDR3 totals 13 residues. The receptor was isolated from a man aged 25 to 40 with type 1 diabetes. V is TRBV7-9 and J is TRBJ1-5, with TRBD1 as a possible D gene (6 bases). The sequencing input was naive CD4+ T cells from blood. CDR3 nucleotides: TGTGCCAGCAGCGAGGGGGGCGCGCAGCCCCAGCATTTT. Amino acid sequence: CASSEGGAQPQHF.